The 27 T cell receptor beta chains below come from one sample, sequenced in a study of blood T cell repertoires in COVID-19. This table comes from immunoSEQ multiplex PCR, and its TCRdb copy is limited to in-frame clones, with some not included. Of 150,000 or so clones in the sample, around 83% were seen once. Sequencing was performed on peripheral blood. The source is a man over 45 with active or convalescent COVID-19.

CDR3 amino acids: CASSSPPGQETNSPLHF. CDR3 nucleotides: TGTGCCAGCAGCTCCCCTCCGGGACAGGAGACAAATTCACCCCTCCACTTT. This chain connects TRBV7-9 to TRBJ1-6, with 8 bases aligning to TRBD1. The germline V gene encodes CDR1 SEHNR and CDR2 FQNEAQ (reference sequence). The junction had 12 bases not matched to a gene; V was cut back by 4 bases and J by 7 bases. The CDR3 has 17 amino acids. Based on the CDR3 plus reference TRBV7-9 and TRBJ1-6, the full variable domain is DTGVSQNPRHKITKRGQNVTFRCDPISEHNRLYWYRQTLGQGPEFLTYFQNEAQLEKSRLLSDRFSAERPKGSFSTLEIQRTEQGDSAMYLCASSSPPGQETNSPLHFGNGTRLTVT.

The V call is TRBV7-9, the J call TRBJ2-4; TRBD1 might be the D (5 bases). CDR3 length equals 14 residues. Germline CDR1 reads SEHNR; CDR2 reads FQNEAQ (reference sequence). Between the trimmed V and J ends, which lost 0 bases and 5 bases, there was a span of 8 bases. CDR3 sequence (DNA): TGTGCCAGCAGCTTAGCGAGCAGGGAAAACATTCAGTACTTC. Translation: CASSLASRENIQYF.

This chain joins TRBV25-1 and TRBJ2-1, with D perhaps TRBD2 (5 bases). The V gene lost 1 base and the J gene lost 9 bases, with 13 bases spanning the gap. Germline values: CDR1 MGHDK, CDR2 SYGVNS. The CDR3 totals 14 residues. The CDR3 loop reads CASSELSSVPEQFF. For the CDR3, the DNA is TGTGCCAGCAGTGAATTGAGTAGCGTCCCTGAGCAGTTCTTC. The variable domain in full, with the rest retrieved from reference TRBV25-1 and TRBJ2-1, is EADIYQTPRYLVIGTGKKITLECSQTMGHDKMYWYQQDPGMELHLIHYSYGVNSTEKGDLSSESTVSRIRTEHFPLTLESARPSHTSQYLCASSELSSVPEQFFGPGTRLTVL.

The chain joins TRBV24-1 to TRBJ2-1, with a weak D call TRBD2 (5 bases). The CDR3 spans 15 residues. The germline gives CDR1 KGHDR, CDR2 SFDVKD. Trimming shortened V by 10 bases and J by 6 bases, and 21 bases separated the two germline ends. CDR3 region: CATGEWWASLNEQFF. CDR3 coding DNA: TGTGCCACGGGAGAGTGGTGGGCTAGCCTCAATGAGCAGTTCTTC.

This sequence joins TRBV5-8 and TRBJ2-5; TRBD1 might be the D (6 bases). Germline CDR1 reads SGHTS; CDR2 reads YDEGEE. Trimming took off 0 bases at V and 0 bases at J, with 18 bases between the two ends. The CDR3 has 18 residues. CDR3 nucleotide sequence: TGTGCCAGCAGCTTGGCCCACTTTAGAACAGGGTACCAAGAGACCCAGTACTTC. Amino acid sequence: CASSLAHFRTGYQETQYF.

J is TRBJ2-5 and V is TRBV12-5, with TRBD2 identical over 8 bases. The CDR3 spans 16 residues. Germline CDR1 is LGHNT and CDR2 is FRNRAP. Trimming cost V 1 base and J 1 base; bases outside gene matches: 5. CDR3 amino acids: CASGLGSGVFQETQYF. The CDR3, as DNA: TGTGCTAGTGGTTTGGGTAGCGGGGTATTCCAAGAGACCCAGTACTTC.

This chain uses TRBV6-5 with TRBJ1-5; D call uncertain. The germline V gene encodes CDR1 MNHEY and CDR2 SVGAGI. This CDR3 has 14 amino acids. The V end lost 0 bases, the J end lost 2 bases, and 5 bases lay between the germline ends. CDR3 nucleotide sequence: TGTGCCAGCAGTTACTCGAGTGGCAATCAGCCCCAGCATTTT. Protein product: CASSYSSGNQPQHF.

The chain joins TRBV4-3 to TRBJ2-1, with D tentatively TRBD2 (7 bases). Per the germline V gene, CDR1 is LGHNA and CDR2 is YSLEER. The ends were cut back, 0 bases at V and 8 bases at J, with 17 bases in the middle. The CDR3 is 16 amino acids. In nucleotides, the CDR3 is TGCGCCAGCAGCCAAGATCTAGGGGGGGCTTCGGATGAGCAGTTCTTC. Encoded protein: CASSQDLGGASDEQFF.

About this clone: Different DNA sequences within this sample yield the same CDR3. J is TRBJ1-1 and V is TRBV7-9, with D uncertain. V was cut by 2 bases and J by 1 base, with 5 bases left in between. Germline V CDR1 and CDR2: SEHNR, FQNEAQ (reference sequence). The CDR3 runs 13 residues. CDR3 DNA sequence: TGTGCCAGCAGCTTATCCGGGAACACTGAAGCTTTCTTT. Translated, it gives CASSLSGNTEAFF.

The chain carries TRBV6-5 and TRBJ1-5; D unresolved. V lost 4 bases and J 2 bases, leaving 12 bases between the germline ends. Germline V CDR1 and CDR2: MNHEY, SVGAGI. This CDR3 is built from 15 residues. Here the CDR3 DNA reads TGTGCCAGCAGTTTTACACCTCACCGCAATCAGCCCCAGCATTTT. It is translated as CASSFTPHRNQPQHF.

This rearrangement joins TRBV23-1 to TRBJ1-1, with no clear D. TRBV23-1 is noted as an ORF with a role that remains uncertain. The CDR3 contains 17 residues. With 2 bases removed from V and 5 bases from J, the gap between germline ends came to 21 bases. The CDR3 region has the DNA TGCGCCAGCAGTCAAAATCCCCCACCAGAGGGTCGGACTGAAGCTTTCTTT. Its protein product is CASSQNPPPEGRTEAFF.

The rearrangement links TRBV14 to TRBJ2-5; 7 bases are a match to TRBD1. The CDR3 extends over 13 amino acids. The germline gives CDR1 SGHDN, CDR2 FVKESK. V trimming: 7 bases; J trimming: 4 bases; junction bases outside the gene matches: 6. This chain's CDR3 is CASNRGIGETQYF. The CDR3 DNA follows: TGTGCCAGCAACAGGGGCATCGGAGAGACCCAGTACTTC. The variable domain in full, with the rest retrieved from reference TRBV14 and TRBJ2-5, is EAGVTQFPSHSVIEKGQTVTLRCDPISGHDNLYWYRRVMGKEIKFLLHFVKESKQDESGMPNNRFLAERTGGTYSTLKVQPAELEDSGVYFCASNRGIGETQYFGPGTRLLVL.

This clone has only a few counts. CDR3 DNA: TGTGCCAGCAGCTTCGGGAATTACAACACCATATATTTT. Translated, it gives CASSFGNYNTIYF. The V call is TRBV5-4, the J call TRBJ1-3, with D unresolved. This CDR3 region has 13 residues. Germline values: CDR1 SGHNT, CDR2 YYREEE (reference sequence). Trimming took off 2 bases at V and 7 bases at J, with 10 bases between the two ends.

This chain connects TRBV24-1 to TRBJ1-5; 8 bases fit TRBD1. After removal of 2 bases from V and 0 bases from J, the junction contained 8 bases not matched to a gene. Germline V gene data show CDR1 as KGHDR and CDR2 as SFDVKD. The CDR3 is 18 amino acids. This CDR3 is CATSDSRQGTYSNQPQHF. CDR3 sequence (DNA): TGTGCCACCAGTGATTCCCGACAGGGGACTTATAGCAATCAGCCCCAGCATTTT.

The rearrangement joins TRBV2 to TRBJ1-2, with D unresolved. Germline loops: CDR1 SNHLY, CDR2 FYNNEI. V lost 4 bases to trimming and J lost 1 base, with 16 bases between them. CDR3 size: 16 residues. The CDR3 is CASSGRTENINYGYTF. CDR3 coding DNA: TGTGCCAGCAGTGGGAGGACGGAAAATATTAACTATGGCTACACCTTC.

This chain connects TRBV21-1 to TRBJ2-2; the table's D call of TRBD2 was not tested on the DNA. TRBV21-1 corresponds to a pseudogene. The CDR3 covers 14 residues. CDR3 region: CASSKVPDTGELFF. The CDR3 DNA reads TGTGCCAGCAGCAAAGTCCCCGACACCGGGGAGCTGTTTTTT.

This chain connects TRBV19 to TRBJ2-3; TRBD2 matches at 7 bases. The CDR3 contains 15 residues. CDR1 is LNHDA, CDR2 SQIVND, per germline (reference sequence). V lost 6 bases to trimming and J lost 1 base; unmatched junction nucleotides: 7. The CDR3 is CASRGAGLGTDTQYF. DNA for the CDR3: TGTGCCAGTAGAGGAGCGGGGCTGGGCACAGATACGCAGTATTTT.

The chain uses TRBV5-6 and TRBJ2-7; 7 positions match TRBD2. This CDR3 spans 15 amino acids. Germline V gives CDR1 SGHDT, CDR2 YYEEEE. V shed 2 bases, J shed 1 base, and the junction held 6 bases outside the gene matches. CDR3 in amino acids: CASSFYGRASYEQYF. DNA of the CDR3: TGTGCCAGCAGCTTTTATGGGAGGGCTTCCTACGAGCAGTACTTC.

CDR3 sequence: CASSRGQAGHGYTF. The DNA of the CDR3 is TGTGCCAGCAGCCGGGGACAGGCCGGGCATGGCTACACCTTC. The genes are TRBV11-2 and TRBJ1-2; 8 bases map to TRBD1. The CDR3 extends over 14 amino acids. With V trimmed by 5 bases and J by 6 bases, 8 bases remained unmatched. Germline V gives CDR1 SGHAT, CDR2 FQNNGV.

V and J are TRBV6-5 and TRBJ1-6; D may be TRBD1 (5 bases). CDR3 length equals 16 residues. The germline CDR1 and CDR2 sequences are MNHEY and SVGAGI. With 2 bases removed from V and 6 bases from J, the gap between germline ends came to 14 bases. The DNA for the CDR3 is TGTGCCAGCAGTTACGATGCAGGGAGGGCTAATTCACCCCTCCACTTT. Translating gives CASSYDAGRANSPLHF.

In DNA, the CDR3 is TGTGCCAGCAGGTATTCTGGGGCCAACGTCCTGACTTTC. Its protein product is CASRYSGANVLTF. The J gene is TRBJ2-6, the V gene TRBV6-5; no reliable D call. The CDR3 loop spans 13 amino acids. Trimming removed 6 bases at V and 1 base at J, with 4 bases between. Germline CDR1 and CDR2: MNHEY and SVGAGI.

The chain couples TRBV19 to TRBJ2-1, with D perhaps TRBD2 (6 bases). The CDR3 runs 13 residues. CDR1 LNHDA and CDR2 SQIVND come from the germline V gene (reference sequence). Trimming removed 1 base from V and 9 bases from J, with 10 bases in between. The CDR3 DNA sequence: TGTGCCAGTAGTATAGGTACTAGCCCTGAGCAGTTCTTC. This sequence encodes CASSIGTSPEQFF.

J is TRBJ2-2 and V is TRBV7-6, with 8 bases identical to TRBD2. The ends lost 5 bases at V and 6 bases at J; junction bases unmatched: 14. The germline V gene encodes CDR1 SGHVS and CDR2 FNYEAQ. The CDR3 contains 17 residues. CDR3 residues: CASSLPRISGAPGELFF. The CDR3 DNA sequence: TGTGCCAGCAGCCTCCCGCGAATTAGCGGGGCCCCCGGGGAGCTGTTTTTT.

The V and J genes are TRBV19 and TRBJ2-1, with TRBD2 matching 7 bases. V gave up 7 bases and J gave up 1 base; unmatched junction bases: 4. Germline V gene data show CDR1 as LNHDA and CDR2 as SQIVND (reference sequence). CDR3 length: 14 amino acids. The CDR3 loop is CASTYSGSYNEQFF. Here the CDR3 DNA reads TGTGCCAGTACTTATAGCGGGTCCTACAATGAGCAGTTCTTC.

The chain has TRBV6-5 and TRBJ2-7, with 11 bases that match TRBD2. J was trimmed by 2 bases and V by 8 bases; bases with no gene match: 8. CDR1 and CDR2 (germline): MNHEY, SVGAGI. This CDR3 contains 15 residues. The CDR3 coding sequence is TGTGCCAGCTCCCCGCCTAGCGGGAGGCCCTACGAGCAGTACTTC. This sequence encodes CASSPPSGRPYEQYF.

The genes are TRBV24-1 and TRBJ1-1; D unresolved. This CDR3 region has 9 residues. Germline V gene data show CDR1 as KGHDR and CDR2 as SFDVKD. The V gene lost 5 bases and the J gene lost 8 bases, with 2 bases spanning the gap. As DNA, the CDR3 is TGTGCCACCAGTGTAGAAGCTTTCTTT. Translated, it gives CATSVEAFF.

V usage is TRBV5-1 and J usage is TRBJ1-3; no reliable D call. The CDR3 extends over 13 amino acids. CDR1 and CDR2 (germline): SGHRS, YFSETQ. Trimming shortened V by 0 bases and J by 14 bases, and 15 bases separated the two germline ends. The CDR3 DNA reads TGCGCCAGCAGCTTGGGTACGGAGGAAAATGTATATTTT. Protein product: CASSLGTEENVYF.